The 22 T cell receptor beta chains below were found in one sample sequenced in a study of T cell repertoires in cytomegalovirus infection. TCRdb re-called the reads through MiXCR, storing one row per CDR3 protein. The data contain approximately 200,000 distinct CDR3 sequences, about 23% of them singletons. Material for sequencing was CD8+ T cells from PBMCs. These receptor sequences come from a human donor in good health (CMV status not recorded). Some clones in this sample may be carry-over from other donors' samples.

This clonotype has ten or more counts. CDR3: CASSYRFGENRGSYEQYF. CDR3 sequence (DNA): TGTGCCAGCAGTTATAGGTTCGGAGAAAACAGGGGCTCCTACGAGCAGTACTTC. The rearrangement links TRBV6-5 to TRBJ2-7; TRBD1 matches at 7 bases. The CDR3 contains 18 residues. The germline V gene encodes CDR1 MNHEY and CDR2 SVGAGI. Trimming at V came to 3 bases and at J to 0 bases, leaving 14 bases not matched to a gene.

This chain joins TRBV4-1 and TRBJ1-2, with TRBD1 identical over 10 bases. Germline V gene sequence: CDR1 MGHRA, CDR2 YSYEKL. V trimming: 3 bases; J trimming: 6 bases; junction bases outside the gene matches: 7. The CDR3 loop spans 15 amino acids. The CDR3 loop is CASSQPGGTGDGYTF. The CDR3 DNA reads as TGCGCCAGCAGCCAGCCGGGGGGGACAGGGGATGGCTACACCTTC.

This clonotype was picked up a small number of times. This chain links TRBV20-1 with TRBJ2-3, with 12 bases matching TRBD2. The CDR3 sequence is 17 residues long. V was clipped by 4 bases and J by 6 bases; unmatched bases: 14. The germline CDR1 and CDR2 sequences are DFQATT and SNEGSKA (reference sequence). This CDR3 is CSANIFGTSGYKDTQYF. In nucleotides, the CDR3 is TGCAGTGCTAACATTTTCGGGACTAGCGGGTACAAGGATACGCAGTATTTT.

Only a few counts were recorded for this clonotype. This chain uses TRBV4-1 with TRBJ2-7, with a weak D call TRBD1 (5 bases). This CDR3 has 14 residues. Germline V gives CDR1 MGHRA, CDR2 YSYEKL. Trimming removed 3 bases from V and 2 bases from J, with 11 bases in between. The CDR3 DNA sequence: TGCGCCAGCAGCCAGACGGACACGACCTACGAGCAGTACTTC. Translating gives CASSQTDTTYEQYF.

This clonotype was observed at least ten times. This chain connects TRBV5-5 to TRBJ2-2; 7 bases map to TRBD1. V was pared by 4 bases and J by 4 bases, with 4 bases of the junction left unmatched. The CDR3 runs 14 residues. Germline V gene lookup returns CDR1 SGHKS and CDR2 YYEKEE (reference sequence). The CDR3 DNA follows: TGTGCCAGCAGCACCGCAGGGGGCACCGGGGAGCTGTTTTTT. Translated: CASSTAGGTGELFF.

Many counts were recorded for this clonotype. The rearrangement joins TRBV7-9 to TRBJ1-1, with a weak D call TRBD1 (5 bases). The germline V gene encodes CDR1 SEHNR and CDR2 FQNEAQ (reference sequence). V gave up 6 bases and J gave up 1 base, with 9 bases separating them. The CDR3 loop spans 13 amino acids. The DNA for the CDR3 is TGTGCCAGCAGTGCCGGGGCGAACACTGAAGCTTTCTTT. This sequence encodes CASSAGANTEAFF.

This clonotype was found a few times. The V and J genes are TRBV6-5 and TRBJ2-5, with 10 bases matching TRBD1. There are 15 residues in the CDR3. Trimming cost V 2 bases and J 4 bases; bases outside gene matches: 4. CDR1 and CDR2 from the germline V gene are MNHEY and SVGAGI. The CDR3 DNA follows: TGTGCCAGCAGTTACGCTTGGACAGGGGGAGAGACCCAGTACTTC. Encoded protein: CASSYAWTGGETQYF.

This chain uses TRBV28 with TRBJ2-1; TRBD2 aligns across 8 bases. The V and J ends lost 5 bases and 0 bases, in that order; junction bases with no gene match: 3. Germline V gene lookup returns CDR1 MDHEN and CDR2 SYDVKM. The CDR3 consists of 15 residues. CDR3 residues: CASSPGGLSYNEQFF. Here the CDR3 DNA reads TGTGCCAGCAGTCCGGGGGGGCTCTCCTACAATGAGCAGTTCTTC.

The rearrangement joins TRBV28 to TRBJ2-3; perhaps D is TRBD1 or TRBD2 (5 bases each). Trimming removed 5 bases from V and 2 bases from J, with 14 bases in between. CDR1 and CDR2 (germline): MDHEN, SYDVKM. CDR3 size: 15 residues. CDR3 in DNA: TGTGCCAGCAGTCCCACGGGGCTAGCCACAGATACGCAGTATTTT. It translates to CASSPTGLATDTQYF.

This clonotype was found many times. The chain couples TRBV6-5 to TRBJ2-5; 9 bases align to TRBD2. CDR1 and CDR2 from the germline V gene are MNHEY and SVGAGI. The CDR3 spans 15 residues. The V segment lost 2 bases and the J segment 5 bases; nucleotides outside the gene matches: 6. CDR3 in amino acids: CASSYLAGSGETQYF. The CDR3, as DNA: TGTGCCAGCAGTTACCTAGCGGGGAGCGGGGAGACCCAGTACTTC.

This rearrangement joins TRBV3-1 to TRBJ1-1; D is uncertain. V shed 4 bases and J shed 7 bases, with 10 bases lying between them. Germline-derived CDR1 and CDR2 are LGHDT and YNNKEL (reference sequence). The CDR3 extends over 12 amino acids. CDR3 in amino acids: CASSPSGVEAFF. CDR3 in DNA: TGTGCCAGCAGCCCTTCTGGGGTTGAAGCTTTCTTT.

This clonotype was recorded many times. The chain uses TRBV12-3 or TRBV12-4 and TRBJ2-7; D is ambiguous. Trimming shortened V by 5 bases and J by 3 bases, and 5 bases separated the two germline ends. The CDR3 is 11 residues long. CDR3 bases: TGTGCCAGCAGTGAGTACTACGAGCAGTACTTC. Translating gives CASSEYYEQYF.

This rearrangement joins TRBV28 to TRBJ1-5; unclear D gene. Germline CDR1 is MDHEN and CDR2 is SYDVKM. V lost 3 bases and J lost 1, with 7 bases in between. The CDR3 is 14 amino acids. CDR3 in DNA: TGTGCCAGCAGTTTTCCAGTGAGCAATCAGCCCCAGCATTTT. Protein product: CASSFPVSNQPQHF.

This clonotype was observed a handful of times. The chain joins TRBV20-1 to TRBJ2-7; TRBD2 matches at 9 bases. Trimming removed 0 bases from V and 1 base from J; junction bases left unmatched: 4. Germline V gene lookup returns CDR1 DFQATT and CDR2 SNEGSKA (reference sequence). The CDR3 has 15 amino acids. The CDR3 is CSARDLAGRSYEQYF. The CDR3 DNA reads TGCAGTGCTAGAGATCTAGCGGGGCGATCCTACGAGCAGTACTTC.

DNA for the CDR3: TGTGCCAGCAGCCCGGGACAGTCGAAGCCCCAGCATTTT. It yields the protein CASSPGQSKPQHF. V usage is TRBV5-6 and J usage is TRBJ1-5; 7 bases agree with TRBD1. Germline CDR1 and CDR2: SGHDT and YYEEEE. This CDR3 has 13 residues. Losses at the gene ends were 4 bases for V and 8 bases for J; bases not matched to a gene: 6.

This clonotype was observed a handful of times. This chain links TRBV6-2 or TRBV6-3 with TRBJ2-1; 16 bases map to TRBD2. This CDR3 comprises 19 residues. The germline V gene has CDR1 MNHEY and CDR2 SVGEGT. V lost 5 bases to trimming and J lost 8 bases; unmatched junction nucleotides: 15. The DNA of the CDR3 is TGTGCCAGCAGTCAAGACCTCGGGACTAGCGGGGGGGAGATGGATGAGCAGTTCTTC. Protein product: CASSQDLGTSGGEMDEQFF.

This clonotype was observed a handful of times. This rearrangement joins TRBV2 to TRBJ2-3; D is ambiguous. The CDR3 extends over 10 amino acids. V dropped 7 bases and J dropped 4 bases, with 3 bases sitting between them. Looked up from germline, CDR1 is SNHLY and CDR2 is FYNNEI. The CDR3 DNA reads as TGTGCCAGCAAGCCAGATACGCAGTATTTT. It codes for CASKPDTQYF.

This clonotype was picked up many times. The chain has TRBV7-2 and TRBJ2-3, with no clear D. CDR1 is SGHTA and CDR2 is FQGNSA in the germline V gene. This CDR3 contains 15 residues. The ends were cut back, 4 bases at V and 2 bases at J, with 13 bases in the middle. The CDR3 spells CASSSPVALTDTQYF. The CDR3 bases are TGTGCCAGCAGCTCCCCGGTGGCCCTCACAGATACGCAGTATTTT.

V gene TRBV20-1 combines with J gene TRBJ2-5; 8 bases align to TRBD1. The CDR3 has 17 amino acids. J lost 5 bases, V lost 6 bases, and 20 bases had no gene match. From germline, CDR1 is DFQATT and CDR2 SNEGSKA (reference sequence). This CDR3 reads CSANHPGQVLDLETQYF. In DNA, the CDR3 is TGCAGTGCCAACCACCCGGGACAGGTATTGGATTTGGAGACCCAGTACTTC.

Regarding this clonotype: A much larger clone lies a single base off, so this may be a read error. V usage is TRBV7-2 and J usage is TRBJ2-1, with a possible D match to TRBD2 (6 bases). Germline V lookup: CDR1 SGHTA, CDR2 FQGNSA. CDR3 length equals 15 residues. V lost 2 bases to trimming and J lost 8 bases, with 16 bases between them. The CDR3 DNA reads as TGTGCCAGCAGCTTATTAGTGGGGGGATATGATGAGCAGTTCTTC. It yields the protein CASSLLVGGYDEQFF. Variable domain in full (rest from reference TRBV7-2 and TRBJ2-1): GAGVSQSPSNKVTEKGKDVELRCDPISGHTALYWYRQSLGQGLEFLIYFQGNSAPDKSGLPSDRFSAERTGGSVSTLTIQRTQQEDSAVYLCASSLLVGGYDEQFFGPGTRLTVL.

This rearrangement joins TRBV29-1 to TRBJ2-1; 8 bases line up with TRBD1. The J segment lost 7 bases and the V segment lost 6 bases, leaving 17 bases of the junction unmatched. This CDR3 spans 16 amino acids. The germline CDR1 and CDR2 sequences are SQVTM and ANQGSEA. The CDR3 coding sequence is TGCAGCGTCCAACAGTATACTGGACAGGGCGCTAATGAGCAGTTCTTC. Translation gives CSVQQYTGQGANEQFF.

This clonotype was recorded a few times. The chain links TRBV4-1 to TRBJ1-1; D remains ambiguous. CDR1 and CDR2 (germline): MGHRA, YSYEKL. V lost 0 bases to trimming and J lost 1 base, with 6 bases between them. The CDR3 loop spans 14 amino acids. As DNA, the CDR3 is TGCGCCAGCAGCCAAGATCCGGAGAACACTGAAGCTTTCTTT. Encoded protein: CASSQDPENTEAFF.